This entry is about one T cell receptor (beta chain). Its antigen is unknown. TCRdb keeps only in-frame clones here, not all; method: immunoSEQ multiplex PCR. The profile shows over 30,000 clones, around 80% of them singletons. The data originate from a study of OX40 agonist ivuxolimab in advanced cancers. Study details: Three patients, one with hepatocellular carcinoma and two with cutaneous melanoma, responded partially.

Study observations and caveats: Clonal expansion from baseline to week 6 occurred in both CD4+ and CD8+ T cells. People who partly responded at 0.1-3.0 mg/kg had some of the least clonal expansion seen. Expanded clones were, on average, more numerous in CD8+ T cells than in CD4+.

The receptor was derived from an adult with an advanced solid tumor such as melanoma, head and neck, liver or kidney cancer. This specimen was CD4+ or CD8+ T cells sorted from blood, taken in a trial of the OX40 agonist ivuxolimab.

As DNA, the CDR3 is TGTGCCAGCAGCCTGAGGGACAGGGGGGGAAATAATTCACCCCTCCACTTT. Encoded protein: CASSLRDRGGNNSPLHF. This chain links TRBV7-2 with TRBJ1-6, with TRBD1 matching over 11 bases. Germline values: CDR1 SGHTA, CDR2 FQGNSA. With V trimmed by 5 bases and J by 5 bases, 8 bases remained unmatched. The CDR3 contains 17 residues.